The 15 T cell receptor beta chains in this list originate from one sample, sequenced in a study of identical twins. Each CDR3 protein gets one entry after TCRdb re-called the 5' RACE reads with MiXCR. The sample lists approximately 410,000 distinct CDR3 sequences, roughly 18% occurring once. The sample comprised naive T cells sorted from blood. These receptors were collected from a man aged 45-60 years in good health.

This clonotype has at least ten counts. The chain joins TRBV2 to TRBJ2-3; D remains ambiguous. The CDR3 runs 12 residues. Germline assignment: CDR1 SNHLY and CDR2 FYNNEI. Trimming took off 8 bases at V and 2 bases at J, with 8 bases between the two ends. The CDR3: CASGGNTDTQYF. DNA for the CDR3: TGTGCCAGCGGTGGAAACACAGATACGCAGTATTTT.

The V call is TRBV30, the J call TRBJ2-1; TRBD1 agrees at 8 bases. CDR1 GTSNPN and CDR2 SVGIG come from the germline V gene (reference sequence). The CDR3 is made up of 14 amino acids. With 2 bases clipped from V and 8 bases from J, the junction kept 8 bases outside the gene matches. DNA of the CDR3: TGTGCCTGGAGTATACGGACAGGGCGCGATGAGCAGTTCTTC. Its translation is CAWSIRTGRDEQFF.

This clonotype has only a few counts. V and J are TRBV20-1 and TRBJ2-3, with 8 bases lining up with TRBD1. The CDR3 extends over 16 amino acids. From germline, CDR1 is DFQATT and CDR2 SNEGSKA (reference sequence). Trimming at V came to 4 bases and at J to 2 bases, leaving 11 bases not matched to a gene. The CDR3 region has the DNA TGCAGTGCTAAGGGGGTGGGGACAGGTAACACAGATACGCAGTATTTT. Residues: CSAKGVGTGNTDTQYF.

This clonotype has more than one count but fewer than ten. The chain couples TRBV6-1 to TRBJ2-1; 7 bases are shared with TRBD1. Trimming took 6 bases from V and 0 from J; bases not matched to a gene: 8. The CDR3 contains 16 residues. Germline V gene lookup returns CDR1 MNHNS and CDR2 SASEGT. The CDR3: CASSFERQGSYNEQFF. The CDR3 DNA reads as TGTGCCAGCAGCTTCGAACGACAGGGCTCCTACAATGAGCAGTTCTTC.

The chain employs TRBV5-6 and TRBJ2-7, with D perhaps matching TRBD1 or TRBD2 (5 bases each). V lost 7 bases and J 0 bases, leaving 14 bases between the germline ends. This CDR3 spans 14 amino acids. The germline gives CDR1 SGHDT, CDR2 YYEEEE. CDR3 DNA sequence: TGTGCCAGCTACTGGTGGGGGTACTCCTACGAGCAGTACTTC. This translates into CASYWWGYSYEQYF.

The chain is built from TRBV4-1 and TRBJ2-7, with D possibly matching TRBD1 (6 bases). Germline V gene sequence: CDR1 MGHRA, CDR2 YSYEKL. The CDR3 extends over 15 amino acids. V lost 2 bases to trimming and J lost 1 base, with 12 bases between them. The CDR3 loop reads CASSQKTGISYEQYF. CDR3 sequence (DNA): TGCGCCAGCAGCCAAAAAACAGGGATTTCCTACGAGCAGTACTTC.

The V and J genes are TRBV7-2 and TRBJ2-7; TRBD1 agrees at 8 bases. Germline CDR1 reads SGHTA; CDR2 reads FQGNSA. Losses at the gene ends were 6 bases for V and 3 bases for J; bases not matched to a gene: 7. The CDR3 consists of 14 residues. The CDR3 DNA sequence: TGTGCCAGCAGTATGTTGACAGGGGACTACGAGCAGTACTTC. This codes for CASSMLTGDYEQYF.

Many counts were recorded for this clonotype. CDR3 protein: CASSQARTRGSRDTQYF. CDR3 DNA sequence: TGTGCCAGCAGCCAAGCCCGAACCAGGGGGAGTCGAGATACGCAGTATTTT. V is TRBV3-1 and J is TRBJ2-3; 7 bases map to TRBD1. The CDR3 contains 17 residues. V trimming: 1 base; J trimming: 5 bases; junction bases outside the gene matches: 12. Germline-derived CDR1 and CDR2 are LGHDT and YNNKEL (reference sequence).

This rearrangement joins TRBV6-2 or TRBV6-3 to TRBJ2-5; TRBD1 matches at 7 bases. Germline CDR1 reads MNHEY; CDR2 reads SVGEGT. The ends lost 6 bases at V and 1 base at J; junction bases unmatched: 5. The CDR3 length is 14 residues. For the CDR3, the DNA is TGTGCCAGCAGCCGTGGGACAGTCCAAGAGACCCAGTACTTC. Protein sequence: CASSRGTVQETQYF.

This clonotype was seen more than once but under ten times. The CDR3 loop reads CSARMTASNQPQHF. Written as DNA, the CDR3 is TGCAGTGCTAGGATGACAGCTAGCAATCAGCCCCAGCATTTT. The rearrangement joins TRBV20-1 to TRBJ1-5, with a possible D match to TRBD1 (5 bases). The CDR3 has 14 residues. Trimming removed 3 bases from V and 0 bases from J, with 9 bases in between. Germline lookup yields CDR1 DFQATT and CDR2 SNEGSKA (reference sequence).

This clonotype was observed at least ten times. V is TRBV7-9 and J is TRBJ2-1; 9 bases are shared with TRBD1. The V and J ends lost 5 bases and 9 bases, in that order; junction bases with no gene match: 8. The CDR3 contains 14 residues. The germline V gene has CDR1 SEHNR and CDR2 FQNEAQ (reference sequence). CDR3 nucleotides: TGTGCCAGCAGCCTGGGACAGGGTATTGGTGAGCAGTTCTTC. Encoded protein: CASSLGQGIGEQFF.

The sample holds many counts of this clonotype. The gene calls are TRBV20-1 and TRBJ1-5, with D perhaps TRBD1 (6 bases). V was pared by 6 bases and J by 0 bases, with 9 bases between. This CDR3 has 13 residues. Germline V gene sequence: CDR1 DFQATT, CDR2 SNEGSKA (reference sequence). In nucleotides, the CDR3 is TGCAGTGCAGCGGACAGTAGCAATCAGCCCCAGCATTTT. Amino acids: CSAADSSNQPQHF.

This clonotype was detected ten times or more. The chain links TRBV12-3 or TRBV12-4 to TRBJ2-4; 8 bases match TRBD1. The CDR3 spans 16 residues. Trimming at V came to 6 bases and at J to 1 base, leaving 8 bases not matched to a gene. CDR3 sequence reads: CASSPDRVGAKNIQYF. The CDR3 DNA is TGTGCCAGCAGCCCGGACAGGGTGGGGGCCAAAAACATTCAGTACTTC.

This clonotype was counted once. A much larger clone differs by one base, so this may be a read error. The chain links TRBV7-9 to TRBJ1-5; possible D gene TRBD1, 5 bases. Deletions cut 5 bases from V and 7 bases from J, with 18 bases between. The length of the CDR3 is 15 residues. Germline loops: CDR1 SEHNR, CDR2 FQNEAQ (reference sequence). The CDR3 here is CASSPGWGYKQPQHF. CDR3 nucleotides: TGTGCCAGCAGCCCAGGTTGGGGGTACAAACAGCCCCAGCATTTT.

This clonotype was counted between two and nine times. The chain is built from TRBV15 and TRBJ2-3; D is unresolved. V was trimmed by 1 base and J by 6 bases, leaving 14 bases between them. This CDR3 comprises 15 residues. Germline values: CDR1 LNHNV, CDR2 YYDKDF (reference sequence). This CDR3 reads CATSRVREGWDTQYF. The CDR3 DNA sequence: TGTGCCACCAGCAGAGTCCGCGAAGGGTGGGATACGCAGTATTTT. The full variable domain, in which reference TRBV15 and TRBJ2-3 provide the parts outside the CDR3, is DAMVIQNPRYQVTQFGKPVTLSCSQTLNHNVMYWYQQKSSQAPKLLFHYYDKDFNNEADTPDNFQSRRPNTSFCFLDIRSPGLGDTAMYLCATSRVREGWDTQYFGPGTRLTVL.